This T cell receptor (beta chain) was identified during a study of T-cell reconstitution after alpha-beta-depleted transplantation in children (dated by TCRdb to about 2016). Context from the whole study: Using TCR repertoire profiling, the study followed T-cell immune reconstitution in a quantitative way in children after TCRalphabeta/CD19-depleted allogeneic hematopoietic cell transplantation.

General study outcomes and caveats: The apparently early recovery of alphabetaT-cell counts about two months after transplant reportedly depended on only several hundred rapidly expanded clones that came from non-depleted graft cells. Over the following months the frequencies of hyperexpanded clones went down, and after one year T-cell counts and TCRbeta diversity were mostly credited to newly produced T cells. In some patients, high TCRbeta diversity at day 60 was attributed to recipient T cells and intrathymic progenitors that had survived conditioning.

Reading the germline V gene gives CDR1 SGHRS and CDR2 YFSETQ. The CDR3 contains 15 residues, cysteine and phenylalanine counted. Here the CDR3 DNA is all that survives: 45 bases in frame from base 1. V gives up 0 bases and J gives up 6 bases, and the segment between their germline ends measures 15 bases. This clonotype was seen repeatedly, ten times or more. Its antigen remains undetermined. Base-call qualities are not available, and no considerably larger clone is one nucleotide away. Libraries were prepared through PCR. The run used an Illumina HiSeq 2500. Molecular barcoding was employed in the preparation of TCR libraries, with unique molecular identifiers being used to normalize TCRbeta repertoire quantification. TCRdb trimmed public reads at Q25 via fastp, called clones via MiXCR and kept in-frame beta chains. Here each entry gathers all rows of one CDR3 protein and keeps the most common genes and DNA. In all, the sample holds approximately 47,000 distinct CDR3 sequences, and around 56% of those were seen once. The ten largest clones represent less than 45% of the sample.

The treatment or condition label on this specimen signifies: allogeneic hematopoietic cell transplantation with graft depleted of TCRalphabeta T cells and CD19 B cells. Transplant recipients were children who received TCRalphabeta/CD19-depleted allogeneic hematopoietic cell grafts. The chain is encoded by TRBV5-1 joined to TRBJ1-2; the D gene cannot be named for sure. The source was peripheral blood, collected before TCRalphabeta/CD19-depleted stem cell transplant. This TCR derives from a boy under two years old with SCID, due to receive a stem cell transplant. The CDR3 is CASSLGSLREDGYTF. The DNA sequence reads TGCGCCAGCAGCTTGGGGAGCCTTCGGGAGGATGGCTACACCTTC.